These 15 T cell receptor beta chains came from one sample sequenced in a study of CD8+ T cells in alopecia areata. Markers used for sorting pooled cutaneous lymph node cells were CD4, CD8alpha, NKG2D, NKG2ACE and others. It was cDNA, reverse transcribed from extracted RNA, that served as the sequencing template. The protocol was immunoSEQ multiplex PCR, while the TCRdb copy is restricted to in-frame clones and leaves out a portion. The repertoire consists of about 9,000 clones, none detected only once. The sequenced sample consisted of CD8+ T cells sorted from a lymph node. These receptors were obtained from a C3H/HeJ mouse with alopecia areata. MHC haplotype of the strain: H2-k.

In its sample, this clone was seen many times. Any gene name here is a mouse gene name. The read finishes 4 residues shy of the CDR3 end, and the germline J gene is used to complete it. The chain uses TRBV16 and TRBJ2-4; TRBD2 matches at 7 bases. The CDR3 totals 15 residues. Germline values: CDR1 SGHSA, CDR2 FRNQAP. After removal of 2 bases from V and 3 bases from J, the junction contained 5 bases not matched to a gene. Partial CDR3 DNA: TGTGCAAGCAGCTTATTTATGGGGGGACAAAAC. It is translated as CASSLFMGGQN. The whole CDR3 reads CASSLFMGGQNTLYF. The full variable domain, its missing parts supplied by reference TRBV16 and TRBJ2-4, is NAGVIQTPRHKVTGKGQEATLWCEPISGHSAVFWYRQTIVQGLEFLTYFRNQAPIDDSGMPKERFSAQMPNQSHSTLKIQSTQPQDSAVYLCASSLFMGGQNTLYFGAGTRLSVL.

In this sample, this clone turned up many times. Gene and germline names: mouse. The read finishes 4 residues shy of the CDR3 end, and the germline J gene is used to complete it. The genes are TRBV17 and TRBJ2-1; 9 bases match TRBD2. Trimming at V came to 0 bases and at J to 5 bases, leaving 2 bases not matched to a gene. Per germline, CDR1 MNHDT and CDR2 YYDKIL. This CDR3 has 15 residues. The CDR3 bases that were read are TGTGCTAGCAGTAGAGACTGGGGGGGGGATGCT. Encoded protein: CASSRDWGGDA. In full, the CDR3 reads CASSRDWGGDAEQFF.

This clone was seen ten or more times. Mouse gene names and germline throughout. The read terminates 4 residues ahead of where the CDR3 ends, so the germline J gene completes it. The rearrangement links TRBV13-3 to TRBJ2-5; TRBD2 matches 8 bases. This CDR3 has 16 residues. Germline V gene data show CDR1 as NNHDY and CDR2 as SYVADS. V dropped 1 base and J dropped 0; count of bases not matched to a gene: 4. The CDR3 protein is CASSDNWGLNQDTQYF. The part of the CDR3 DNA that was read is TGTGCCAGCAGTGATAACTGGGGGCTTAACCAAGAC.

This clone was seen only a few times. Genes and germline come from the mouse. The CDR3 extends 4 residues past the end of the read, so its final part is completed from the germline J gene. The rearrangement joins TRBV31 to TRBJ2-3; maybe TRBD2 (6 bases). This CDR3 has 14 residues. Germline V gives CDR1 GKSSPN, CDR2 SITVG. Trimming removed 2 bases from V and 0 bases from J, with 9 bases in between. CDR3 DNA (partial): TGTGCCTGGAGTTGGGGGACTAGTGCAGAA. Its protein is CAWSWGTSAE. The complete CDR3 sequence is CAWSWGTSAETLYF.

The sample holds many counts of this clone. Mouse gene names and germline throughout. The missing CDR3 end, 4 residues past where the read stops, is filled in from the germline J gene. J is TRBJ2-7 and V is TRBV13-3, with D unresolved. The V end lost 5 bases, the J end lost 3 bases, and 6 bases lay between the germline ends. The CDR3 is 11 residues long. Per germline, CDR1 NNHDY and CDR2 SYVADS. The CDR3 loop reads CASRAGYEQYF. The sequenced CDR3 bases are TGTGCCAGCAGGGCAGGCTAT.

This clone was counted many times. Mouse gene names and germline throughout. The observed sequence ends 4 residues before the CDR3 terminus, with the missing tail filled in from the germline J gene. The rearrangement links TRBV1 to TRBJ2-1; TRBD1 aligns across 7 bases. CDR1 is NSQYPW and CDR2 is LRSPGD in the germline V gene (reference sequence). The CDR3 has 15 amino acids. V shed 3 bases, J shed 3 bases, and the junction held 5 bases outside the gene matches. Incomplete CDR3 DNA: TGCACCTGCAGTGCTCGACAGGGCGGCTATGCT. Translating gives CTCSARQGGYA. The whole CDR3 region reads CTCSARQGGYAEQFF. The whole variable domain, remainder taken from reference TRBV1 and TRBJ2-1, is VTLLEQNPRWRLVPRGQAVNLRCILKNSQYPWMSWYQQDLQKQLQWLFTLRSPGDKEVKSLPGADYLATRVTDTELRLQVANMSQGRTLYCTCSARQGGYAEQFFGPGTRLTVL.

This clone counts as medium-sized (0.01 to 0.1%). Gene and germline names: mouse. The read ends 4 residues early relative to the CDR3; the germline J gene fills the gap. This chain uses TRBV19 with TRBJ2-7; D is perhaps TRBD1 (6 bases). Germline values: CDR1 FNHDT, CDR2 SITEND (reference sequence). The CDR3 consists of 13 residues. Trimming took 4 bases from V and 0 from J, leaving 8 bases between them. The CDR3: CASSGDNSYEQYF. The part of the CDR3 DNA that was read is TGTGCCAGCAGTGGGGACAACTCCTAT.

This clone was recorded at least ten times. Here the gene names and germline are mouse. The CDR3 is cut off 4 residues early in the read; its end comes from the germline J gene. This chain joins TRBV1 and TRBJ2-5; 7 bases fit TRBD2. This CDR3 has 14 residues. The trim removed 2 bases at V and 3 bases at J, leaving 2 bases unmatched. Germline CDR1 reads NSQYPW; CDR2 reads LRSPGD (reference sequence). The part of the CDR3 DNA that was read is TGCACCTGCAGTGCAACTGGGGCTCAAGAC. Protein product: CTCSATGAQD. The whole CDR3 protein is CTCSATGAQDTQYF.

The table lists this clone with many counts. Genes and germline are mouse. The sequence runs out 4 residues before the end of the CDR3; the remainder is reconstructed from the germline J gene. The rearrangement uses TRBV31 and TRBJ2-3; 8 positions agree with TRBD1. V dropped 1 base and J dropped 3; count of bases not matched to a gene: 12. This CDR3 has 17 residues. Germline CDR1 and CDR2: GKSSPN and SITVG. The CDR3 loop is CAWSPIIDRGEAETLYF. The CDR3 DNA, read in part, is TGTGCCTGGAGTCCCATCATTGACAGGGGAGAGGCAGAA.

This clone was found many times. The germline and genes are mouse ones. Read data end 4 residues before the CDR3 end; the end is taken from the germline J gene. The sample carries other DNA sequences with the same CDR3. The V gene is TRBV19, the J gene TRBJ2-1; perhaps TRBD1 as D (6 bases). Between the trimmed V and J ends, which lost 5 bases and 4 bases, there was a span of 10 bases. Germline CDR1 reads FNHDT; CDR2 reads SITEND (reference sequence). The CDR3 length is 13 residues. CDR3 loop: CASSPGQYAEQFF. CDR3 bases read: TGTGCCAGCAGCCCGGGACAATATGCT.

This clone was observed a handful of times. The genes and germline here are from mouse. The read finishes 4 residues shy of the CDR3 end, and the germline J gene is used to complete it. The gene calls are TRBV31 and TRBJ2-1, with 11 positions matching TRBD1. CDR1 GKSSPN and CDR2 SITVG come from the germline V gene. The CDR3 has 14 residues. CDR3 DNA, as far as it was read: TGTGCCTGGACCGTCCGGGACAGGGGGGCT. Encoded protein: CAWTVRDRGA. The complete CDR3 sequence is CAWTVRDRGAEQFF.

A note on this clone: Gene names and germline match the mouse. The CDR3 end is not reached by the read, which stops 4 residues before it; the germline J gene fills it in. The chain has TRBV13-2 and TRBJ2-4, with 9 positions matching TRBD1. The V gene's germline CDR1 is NNHNN and CDR2 SYGAGS (reference sequence). The CDR3 has 18 residues. After removal of 2 bases from V and 0 bases from J, the junction contained 10 bases not matched to a gene. The CDR3: CASGETGGERLSQNTLYF. CDR3 bases read: TGTGCCAGCGGTGAAACAGGGGGCGAGAGGCTAAGTCAAAAC.

This clone was seen repeatedly, ten times or more. Each gene name is a mouse one. Partial CDR3 DNA: TGTGCCTGGAGTTGGACAGGGGAGGGAGAC. Its translation: CAWSWTGEGD. The entire CDR3 sequence reads CAWSWTGEGDTQYF. The chain couples TRBV31 to TRBJ2-5, with TRBD1 identical over 9 bases. The read gets to within 4 residues of the CDR3 end, and the germline J gene fills in the rest. CDR3 length equals 14 residues. Germline values: CDR1 GKSSPN, CDR2 SITVG.

This clone was seen a handful of times. Mouse gene names apply. The missing CDR3 end, 4 residues past where the read stops, is filled in from the germline J gene. V usage is TRBV31 and J usage is TRBJ2-5, with 11 bases identical to TRBD2. The germline gives CDR1 GKSSPN, CDR2 SITVG. The CDR3 is made up of 15 amino acids. CDR3 DNA (partial): TGTGCCTGGAGTACTGGGGGGGCGCTTAGAGAC. This gives the protein CAWSTGGALRD. The whole CDR3 sequence reads CAWSTGGALRDTQYF.

This clone showed up many times. Gene names refer to mouse genes. The DNA ends 4 residues before the CDR3 does, and the rest of the CDR3 is filled in from the germline J gene. Other nucleotide sequences from this sample produce the same CDR3. The chain combines TRBV19 with TRBJ2-7, with D possibly TRBD1 on 6 matching bases. Germline V gene data show CDR1 as FNHDT and CDR2 as SITEND (reference sequence). CDR3 length equals 14 residues. The germline V and J ends were trimmed by 1 base and 0 bases, with 8 bases remaining between them. CDR3 amino acids: CASSIQGSSYEQYF. The covered CDR3 bases are TGTGCCAGCAGTATACAGGGGAGCTCCTAT. The complete variable domain, with remaining parts taken from reference TRBV19 and TRBJ2-7, reads GGIITQTPKFLIGQEGQKLTLKCQQNFNHDTMYWYRQDSGKGLRLIYYSITENDLQKGDLSEGYDASREKKSSFSLTVTSAQKNEMAVFLCASSIQGSSYEQYFGPGTRLTVL.